These 17 T cell receptor beta chains were all obtained from the same sample, sequenced in a study of blood T cells in healthy people across ages. The use of a sample-barcoded 5' primer and a J-beta primer mix characterized a second PCR of about 7 to 12 cycles. TCRdb used MiXCR to reprocess the 5' RACE reads, holding one entry per CDR3 protein. The sample yields about 810,000 distinct CDR3 sequences, roughly 35% seen once. Sequencing was carried out using blood. These receptors came from a young man in good health.

The chain uses TRBV5-1 and TRBJ1-2, with D uncertain. V was trimmed by 0 bases and J by 4 bases, leaving 10 bases between them. CDR1 is SGHRS, CDR2 YFSETQ, per germline. The CDR3 has 14 residues. CDR3 loop: CASSLGAGFYGYTF. Written as DNA, the CDR3 is TGCGCCAGCAGCTTGGGGGCAGGATTCTATGGCTACACCTTC.

This clonotype turned up a few times. The genes are TRBV6-5 and TRBJ2-3, with D possibly TRBD2 on 6 matching bases. The CDR3 contains 16 residues. The V end was cut by 0 bases, the J end by 2 bases, with 12 bases between. Germline CDR1 and CDR2: MNHEY and SVGAGI. The CDR3: CASSYSRWRDTDTQYF. CDR3 nucleotides: TGTGCCAGCAGTTACTCGAGGTGGCGGGACACAGATACGCAGTATTTT.

In this sample, this clonotype turned up many times. J is TRBJ2-3 and V is TRBV4-1; no clear D. Germline assignment: CDR1 MGHRA and CDR2 YSYEKL. The CDR3 is made up of 14 amino acids. The V end lost 1 base, the J end lost 4 bases, and 9 bases lay between the germline ends. This chain's CDR3 is CASSQASGADTQYF. Written as DNA, the CDR3 is TGCGCCAGCAGCCAAGCCTCAGGTGCAGATACGCAGTATTTT.

The rearrangement links TRBV9 to TRBJ1-1; the D is unclear. This CDR3 region has 13 residues. V was shortened by 3 bases and J by 5 bases, with 11 bases between the two germline ends. Germline CDR1 and CDR2: SGDLS and YYNGEE. The CDR3 sequence is CASSADGRTEAFF. The CDR3 DNA follows: TGTGCCAGCAGCGCGGACGGGAGGACTGAAGCTTTCTTT.

This clonotype was observed a single time. A read error is possible here, since a much larger clone lies one base away. This chain joins TRBV5-8 and TRBJ2-6; TRBD1 agrees at 7 bases. Losses at the gene ends were 4 bases for V and 0 bases for J; bases not matched to a gene: 10. Germline V lookup: CDR1 SGHTS, CDR2 YDEGEE. There are 18 residues in the CDR3. The CDR3 region is CASSHPGQPISGANVLTF. In nucleotides, the CDR3 is TGTGCCAGCAGCCATCCGGGACAGCCAATCTCTGGGGCCAACGTCCTGACTTTC.

This clonotype was observed a handful of times. The chain has TRBV12-3 or TRBV12-4 and TRBJ2-1; either TRBD1 or TRBD2 may supply D (5 bases each). V gave up 8 bases and J gave up 8 bases, with 10 bases separating them. This CDR3 region has 11 residues. CDR3 nucleotides: TGTGCCAGCGGGGGTTTCGATGAGCAGTTCTTC. Protein product: CASGGFDEQFF.

Comment on this clonotype: The germline gene is not matched at one end of the junction; a read error may be the cause. The rearrangement links TRBV4-1 to TRBJ1-1; tentatively, D is TRBD1 (5 bases). CDR3 length equals 14 residues. From germline, CDR1 is MGHRA and CDR2 YSYEKL. The CDR3 reads CTSSQRGGNTEAFF. DNA of the CDR3: TGCACCAGCAGCCAACGGGGCGGCAACACTGAAGCTTTCTTT.

This clonotype was seen repeatedly, ten times or more. The V call is TRBV27, the J call TRBJ2-5; no firm D call. This CDR3 has 14 amino acids. CDR1 is MNHEY, CDR2 SMNVEV, per germline (reference sequence). The V and J ends lost 11 bases and 4 bases respectively, with 20 bases between them. The CDR3 nucleotides are TGTGCCGAGAATTGGGCCCCGAGGCTAGAGACCCAGTACTTC. Translating gives CAENWAPRLETQYF.

The chain links TRBV7-2 to TRBJ2-2, with D possibly matching TRBD1 (5 bases). Trimming pared 3 bases from V and 3 bases from J, leaving 8 bases between. This CDR3 has 14 residues. Looked up from germline, CDR1 is SGHTA and CDR2 is FQGNSA. Written as DNA, the CDR3 is TGTGCCAGCAGCTTGACAGTCGACACCGGGGAGCTGTTTTTT. Protein: CASSLTVDTGELFF.

The genes are TRBV13 and TRBJ2-5; possibly TRBD2 for D (6 bases). The germline V gene encodes CDR1 PRHDT and CDR2 FYEKMQ (reference sequence). The CDR3 length is 16 residues. V was cut by 4 bases and J by 11 bases, with 26 bases left in between. CDR3 region: CASSSAHGTGVDEQYF. CDR3 sequence (DNA): TGTGCCAGCAGCTCTGCCCACGGGACTGGGGTAGATGAGCAGTACTTC.

This clonotype turned up a few times. This chain uses TRBV10-3 with TRBJ1-1; D gene uncertain. Germline CDR1 is ENHRY and CDR2 is SYGVKD. The length of the CDR3 is 13 residues. The germline V and J ends were trimmed by 8 bases and 0 bases, with 10 bases remaining between them. The CDR3 is CAISWDLNTEAFF. CDR3 DNA: TGTGCCATCTCTTGGGATCTGAACACTGAAGCTTTCTTT.

The chain carries TRBV20-1 and TRBJ2-4; the match to TRBD1 covers 8 bases. The CDR3 length is 13 residues. With V trimmed by 4 bases and J by 13 bases, 12 bases remained unmatched. Germline values: CDR1 DFQATT, CDR2 SNEGSKA (reference sequence). The CDR3 bases are TGCAGTGCTAAGGTCCAGGGGGCTCAGAAGCAGTACTTC. Translation: CSAKVQGAQKQYF.

This sequence joins TRBV5-1 and TRBJ1-4; unclear D gene. Trimming took off 4 bases at V and 5 bases at J, with 18 bases between the two ends. CDR3 length: 16 amino acids. The germline gives CDR1 SGHRS, CDR2 YFSETQ. The CDR3 loop reads CASSPESGGGNEKLFF. The CDR3 region has the DNA TGCGCCAGCAGCCCCGAATCAGGCGGTGGGAATGAAAAACTGTTTTTT.

The rearrangement joins TRBV30 to TRBJ2-7; the D gene could be TRBD1 or TRBD2 (5 bases each). This CDR3 has 14 amino acids. V was pared by 3 bases and J by 4 bases, with 16 bases between. Germline V lookup: CDR1 GTSNPN, CDR2 SVGIG (reference sequence). CDR3 sequence reads: CAWSSRDDPYEQYF. The CDR3 region has the DNA TGTGCCTGGAGCTCTCGGGACGATCCTTACGAGCAGTACTTC. The whole variable domain, filled in from reference TRBV30 and TRBJ2-7, reads SQTIHQWPATLVQPVGSPLSLECTVEGTSNPNLYWYRQAAGRGLQLLFYSVGIGQISSEVPQNLSASRPQDRQFILSSKKLLLSDSGFYLCAWSSRDDPYEQYFGPGTRLTVT.

Regarding this clonotype: One end of the junction varies from germline; a read error may be responsible. V gene TRBV4-1 combines with J gene TRBJ2-7; no firm D call. Germline V gene sequence: CDR1 MGHRA, CDR2 YSYEKL. The CDR3 consists of 14 residues. CDR3 amino acids: CASSQGMGSYELYF. The CDR3 nucleotides read TGCGCCAGCAGCCAAGGGATGGGCTCCTACGAGCTGTACTTC.

The chain has TRBV2 and TRBJ2-5; 7 nucleotides match TRBD1. The CDR3 is 21 amino acids. V dropped 4 bases and J dropped 4; count of bases not matched to a gene: 27. The germline gives CDR1 SNHLY, CDR2 FYNNEI. CDR3 DNA: TGTGCCAGCAGTGGAGTGTTCCCTTCCCCCGCGGCAGGGGGTTCTCGAGAGACCCAGTACTTC. It translates to CASSGVFPSPAAGGSRETQYF.

This clonotype was detected ten times or more. At one of its ends the junction is not consistent with the germline gene, which may arise from a read error. The CDR3: CASSLSGNQETQYF. The CDR3 bases are TGCGCCAGCAGCTTATCCGGGAACCAAGAGACCCAGTACTTC. The genes are TRBV7-9 and TRBJ2-5; a possible D gene is TRBD2 (5 bases). CDR1 SEHNR and CDR2 FQNEAQ come from the germline V gene (reference sequence). This CDR3 comprises 14 residues.